In its sample, the clone carrying this T cell receptor (beta chain) was seen a few times. Antigen specificity is unknown. The junction departs from germline at one end; a sequencing error may be responsible. These data come from a study of CD8 T cells in ankylosing spondylitis. Findings and limits, study-wide: Characteristic of ankylosing spondylitis blood, it appeared, was a TCR beta motif comprising several highly homologous variants.

TCRdb recomputed calls from the 5' RACE reads with MiXCR, one row per CDR3 protein. The table has about 440,000 distinct CDR3 sequences, 17% seen once; the top ten hold 1%. This CDR3 comprises 13 residues. Germline loops: CDR1 DFQATT, CDR2 SNEGSKA (reference sequence). The source material was blood, either unsorted or a sorted T cell fraction (not recorded which). The chain has TRBV20-1 and TRBJ1-4; a possible D gene is TRBD1 (6 bases). This sequence originates from a male donor with ankylosing spondylitis. This chain's CDR3 is CSARDRPFEKLFF. In DNA form, the CDR3 reads TGCAGTGCGAGAGACAGGCCGTTCGAAAAACTGTTTTTT.